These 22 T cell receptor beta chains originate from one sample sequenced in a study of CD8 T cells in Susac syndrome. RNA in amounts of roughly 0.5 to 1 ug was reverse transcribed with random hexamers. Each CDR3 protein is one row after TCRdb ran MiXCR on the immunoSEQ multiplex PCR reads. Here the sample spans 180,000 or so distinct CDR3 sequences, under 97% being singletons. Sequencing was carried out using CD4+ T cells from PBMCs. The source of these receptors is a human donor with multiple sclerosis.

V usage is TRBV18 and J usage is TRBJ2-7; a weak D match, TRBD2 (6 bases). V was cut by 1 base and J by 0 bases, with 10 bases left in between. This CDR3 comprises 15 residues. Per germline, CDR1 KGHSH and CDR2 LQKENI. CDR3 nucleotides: TGTGCCAGCTCACCACGGTCCGGGAGCTCCTACGAGCAGTACTTC. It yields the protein CASSPRSGSSYEQYF.

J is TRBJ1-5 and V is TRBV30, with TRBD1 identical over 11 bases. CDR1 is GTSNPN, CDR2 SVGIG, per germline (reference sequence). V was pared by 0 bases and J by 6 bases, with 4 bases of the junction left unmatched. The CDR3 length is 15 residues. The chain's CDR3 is CAWSVSGQGVQPQHF. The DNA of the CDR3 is TGTGCCTGGAGTGTATCGGGACAGGGGGTTCAGCCCCAGCATTTT.

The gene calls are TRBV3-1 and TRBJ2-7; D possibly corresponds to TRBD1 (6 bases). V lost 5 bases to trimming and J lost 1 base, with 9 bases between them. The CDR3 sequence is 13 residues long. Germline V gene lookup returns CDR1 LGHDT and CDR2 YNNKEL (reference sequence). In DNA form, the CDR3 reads TGTGCCAGCAGCTATGGACAGTCCTACGAGCAGTACTTC. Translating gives CASSYGQSYEQYF.

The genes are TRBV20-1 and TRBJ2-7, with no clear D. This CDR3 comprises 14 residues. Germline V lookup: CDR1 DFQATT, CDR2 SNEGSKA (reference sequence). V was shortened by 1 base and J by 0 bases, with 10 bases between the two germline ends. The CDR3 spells CSARVDGNSYEQYF. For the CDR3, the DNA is TGCAGTGCTAGAGTCGATGGCAACTCCTACGAGCAGTACTTC.

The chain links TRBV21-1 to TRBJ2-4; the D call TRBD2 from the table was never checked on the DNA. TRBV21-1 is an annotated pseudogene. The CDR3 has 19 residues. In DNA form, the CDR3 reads TGTGCCAGCAGCAAAGAGGGACCTAGGAGGGGGCTAGCCAAAAACATTCAGTACTTC. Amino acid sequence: CASSKEGPRRGLAKNIQYF.

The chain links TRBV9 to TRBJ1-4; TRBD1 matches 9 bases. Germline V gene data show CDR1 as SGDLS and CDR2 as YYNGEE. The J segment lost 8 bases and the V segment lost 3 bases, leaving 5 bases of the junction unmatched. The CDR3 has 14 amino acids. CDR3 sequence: CASSAGQGVEKLFF. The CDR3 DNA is TGTGCCAGCAGCGCGGGACAGGGTGTCGAAAAACTGTTTTTT.

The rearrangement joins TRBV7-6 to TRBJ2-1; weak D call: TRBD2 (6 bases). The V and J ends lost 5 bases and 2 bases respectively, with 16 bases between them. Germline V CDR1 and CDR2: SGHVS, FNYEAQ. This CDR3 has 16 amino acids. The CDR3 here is CASSVSPSVAYNEQFF. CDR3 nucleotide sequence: TGTGCCAGCAGCGTGTCCCCTAGCGTTGCCTACAATGAGCAGTTCTTC.

The CDR3, as DNA: TGTGCCAGCAGCCGAAGGACCTACAATGAGCAGTTCTTC. It codes for CASSRRTYNEQFF. The chain has TRBV28 and TRBJ2-1; D not certain. CDR1 is MDHEN and CDR2 is SYDVKM in the germline V gene. This CDR3 is built from 13 residues. Trimming removed 6 bases at V and 2 bases at J, with 8 bases between. The complete variable domain, with remaining parts taken from reference TRBV28 and TRBJ2-1, reads DVKVTQSSRYLVKRTGEKVFLECVQDMDHENMFWYRQDPGLGLRLIYFSYDVKMKEKGDIPEGYSVSREKKERFSLILESASTNQTSMYLCASSRRTYNEQFFGPGTRLTVL.

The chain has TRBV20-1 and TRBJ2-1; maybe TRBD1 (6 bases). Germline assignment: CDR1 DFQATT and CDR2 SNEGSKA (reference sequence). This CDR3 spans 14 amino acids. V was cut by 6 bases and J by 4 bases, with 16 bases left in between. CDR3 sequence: CSAETGYHYNEQFF. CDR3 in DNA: TGCAGTGCGGAGACAGGCTACCATTACAATGAGCAGTTCTTC.

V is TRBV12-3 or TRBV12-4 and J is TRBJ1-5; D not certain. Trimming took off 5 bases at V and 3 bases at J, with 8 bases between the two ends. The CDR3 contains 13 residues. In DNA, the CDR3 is TGTGCCAGCAGTCCCCAGGACAATCAGCCCCAGCATTTT. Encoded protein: CASSPQDNQPQHF.

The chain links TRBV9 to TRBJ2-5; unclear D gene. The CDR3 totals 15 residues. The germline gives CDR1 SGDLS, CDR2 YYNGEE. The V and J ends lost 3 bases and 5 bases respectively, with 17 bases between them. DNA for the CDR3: TGTGCCAGCAGCGGACCATACGGGTCGCAGGAGACCCAGTACTTC. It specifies CASSGPYGSQETQYF.

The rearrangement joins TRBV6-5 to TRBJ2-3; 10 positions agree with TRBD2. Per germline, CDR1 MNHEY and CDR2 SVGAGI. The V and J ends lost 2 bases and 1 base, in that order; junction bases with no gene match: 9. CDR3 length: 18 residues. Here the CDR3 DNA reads TGTGCCAGCAGTTACGGAGCGGGGGGGCCGGGAGGCACAGATACGCAGTATTTT. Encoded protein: CASSYGAGGPGGTDTQYF.

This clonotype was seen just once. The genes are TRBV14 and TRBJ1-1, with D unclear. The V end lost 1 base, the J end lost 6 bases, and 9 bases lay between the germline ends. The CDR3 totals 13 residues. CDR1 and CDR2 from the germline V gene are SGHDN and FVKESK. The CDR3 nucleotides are TGTGCCAGCAGCCAAGGACTGGGAGCTGAAGCTTTCTTT. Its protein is CASSQGLGAEAFF.

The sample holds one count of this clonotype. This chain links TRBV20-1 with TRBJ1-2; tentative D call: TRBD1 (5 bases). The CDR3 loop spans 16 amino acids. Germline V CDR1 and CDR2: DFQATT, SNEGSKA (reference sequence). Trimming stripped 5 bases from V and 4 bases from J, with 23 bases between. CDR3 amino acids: CSAGGQGTITTYGYTF. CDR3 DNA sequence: TGCAGTGCTGGAGGACAAGGAACCATCACTACCTATGGCTACACCTTC.

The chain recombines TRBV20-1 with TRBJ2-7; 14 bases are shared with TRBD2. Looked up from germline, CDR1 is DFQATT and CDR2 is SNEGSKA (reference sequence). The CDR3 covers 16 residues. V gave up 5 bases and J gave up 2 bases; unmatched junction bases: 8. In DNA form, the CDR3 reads TGCAGTGCTTCGGGACTAGCGGGGGCCAGACCCTACGAGCAGTACTTC. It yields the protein CSASGLAGARPYEQYF.

The chain's CDR3 is CASSLYSGLGNQPQHF. The CDR3 DNA reads as TGTGCCAGCAGTTTATATAGTGGGTTGGGCAATCAGCCCCAGCATTTT. V gene TRBV12-3 or TRBV12-4 combines with J gene TRBJ1-5; D unresolved. The CDR3 contains 16 residues. V lost 2 bases and J 2 bases, leaving 13 bases between the germline ends.

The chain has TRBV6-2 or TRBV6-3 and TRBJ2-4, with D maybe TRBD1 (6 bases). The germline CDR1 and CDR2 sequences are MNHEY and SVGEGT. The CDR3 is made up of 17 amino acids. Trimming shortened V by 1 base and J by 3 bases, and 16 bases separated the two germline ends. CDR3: CASSYFQGREDKNIQYF. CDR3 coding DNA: TGTGCCAGCAGTTACTTCCAGGGGAGAGAGGACAAAAACATTCAGTACTTC.

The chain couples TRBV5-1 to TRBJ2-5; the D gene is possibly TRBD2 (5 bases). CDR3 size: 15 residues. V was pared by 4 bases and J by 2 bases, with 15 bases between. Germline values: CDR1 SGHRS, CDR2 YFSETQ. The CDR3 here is CASSTLGSAQETQYF. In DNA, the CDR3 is TGCGCCAGCAGCACCCTGGGTAGCGCTCAAGAGACCCAGTACTTC.

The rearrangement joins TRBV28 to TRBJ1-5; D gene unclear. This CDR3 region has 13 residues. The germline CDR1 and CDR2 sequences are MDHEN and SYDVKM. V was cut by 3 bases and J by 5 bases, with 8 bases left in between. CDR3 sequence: CASSFVGYQPQHF. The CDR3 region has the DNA TGTGCCAGCAGTTTTGTGGGCTATCAGCCCCAGCATTTT.

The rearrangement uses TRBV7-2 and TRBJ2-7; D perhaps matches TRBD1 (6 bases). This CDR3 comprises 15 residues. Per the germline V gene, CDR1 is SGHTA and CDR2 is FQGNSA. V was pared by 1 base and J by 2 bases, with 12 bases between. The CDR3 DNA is TGTGCCAGCAGCTTAGGCCCGACAGGAGCCTACGAGCAGTACTTC. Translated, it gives CASSLGPTGAYEQYF.

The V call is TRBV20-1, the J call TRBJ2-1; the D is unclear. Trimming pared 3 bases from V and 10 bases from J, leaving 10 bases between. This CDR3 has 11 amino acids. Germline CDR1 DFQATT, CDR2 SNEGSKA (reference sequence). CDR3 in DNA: TGCAGTGCTAGCCCCACGGACGAGCAGTTCTTC. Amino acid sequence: CSASPTDEQFF.

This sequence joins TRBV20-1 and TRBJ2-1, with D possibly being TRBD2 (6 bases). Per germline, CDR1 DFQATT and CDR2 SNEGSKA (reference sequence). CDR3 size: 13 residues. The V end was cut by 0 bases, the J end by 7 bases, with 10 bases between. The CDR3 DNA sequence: TGCAGTGCTAGAGAGAGACTAGAGAATGAGCAGTTCTTC. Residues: CSARERLENEQFF.